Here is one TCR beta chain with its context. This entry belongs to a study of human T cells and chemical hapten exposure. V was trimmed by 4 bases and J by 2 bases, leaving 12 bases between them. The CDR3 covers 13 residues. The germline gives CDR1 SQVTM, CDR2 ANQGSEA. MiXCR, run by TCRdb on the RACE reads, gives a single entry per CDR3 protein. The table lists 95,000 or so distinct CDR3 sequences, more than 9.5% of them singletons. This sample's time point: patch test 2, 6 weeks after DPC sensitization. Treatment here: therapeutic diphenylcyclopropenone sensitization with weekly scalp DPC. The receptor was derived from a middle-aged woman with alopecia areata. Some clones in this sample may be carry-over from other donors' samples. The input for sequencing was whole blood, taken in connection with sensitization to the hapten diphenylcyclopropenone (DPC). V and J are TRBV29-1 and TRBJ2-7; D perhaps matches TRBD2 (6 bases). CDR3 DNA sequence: TGCAGCGTTGCGACGGGACTCACCTACGAGCAGTACTTC. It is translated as CSVATGLTYEQYF.